What follows are 22 T cell receptor beta chains derived from one specimen sequenced in a study of post-analysis software for immune sequencing data. These receptors have no identified antigens. The TCR beta cDNA libraries carried unique molecular identifiers. TCRdb fed the PCR reads into MiXCR, producing one record per CDR3 protein. The sample shows 700,000 to 900,000 distinct CDR3 sequences, 46% of them seen only once. Broader study findings: Compared with controls, patients had more of about 5 TRBV segments, including TRBV5-6, TRBV5-1 and TRBV20-1.

Sequenced material: blood. All receptors derive from a girl aged 5-17 years with multiple sclerosis.

This clonotype was detected only once. V usage is TRBV28 and J usage is TRBJ1-1; no reliable D call. The CDR3 totals 13 residues. Trimming removed 7 bases from V and 5 bases from J, with 14 bases in between. Germline CDR1 is MDHEN and CDR2 is SYDVKM. CDR3 nucleotide sequence: TGTGCCAGCACCGACCCCGGTGGTACTGAAGCTTTCTTT. It specifies CASTDPGGTEAFF.

With respect to this clonotype: The junction does not match germline at one end; this may be a read error. The CDR3 protein is CASSLSDSQYNKQFF. CDR3 DNA sequence: TGCGCCAGCAGCTTGTCGGACAGTCAATACAATAAGCAGTTCTTC. This rearrangement joins TRBV5-1 to TRBJ2-1; D perhaps matches TRBD1 (6 bases). The CDR3 is 15 amino acids. The germline gives CDR1 SGHRS, CDR2 YFSETQ. Looking up the rest from reference TRBV5-1 and TRBJ2-1 gives the full variable domain: KAGVTQTPRYLIKTRGQQVTLSCSPISGHRSVSWYQQTPGQGLQFLFEYFSETQRNKGNFPGRFSGRQFSNSRSEMNVSTLELGDSALYLCASSLSDSQYNKQFFGPGTRLTVL.

J is TRBJ2-7 and V is TRBV12-3 or TRBV12-4; tentative D call: TRBD1 (5 bases). The CDR3 contains 12 residues. Trimming shortened V by 5 bases and J by 3 bases, and 8 bases separated the two germline ends. The CDR3 here is CASSHRSYEQYF. Here the CDR3 DNA reads TGTGCCAGCAGTCACAGGAGCTACGAGCAGTACTTC.

Points on this clonotype: One junction end disagrees with the germline gene, perhaps due to a read error. V and J are TRBV12-3 or TRBV12-4 and TRBJ1-5; 10 bases map to TRBD1. This CDR3 is 17 amino acids long. The CDR3 reads CASSLKGTGAPNQPQHF. CDR3 DNA sequence: TGTGCCAGTAGTTTAAAGGGGACAGGGGCTCCCAATCAGCCCCAGCATTTT.

Regarding this clonotype: The junction does not match germline at one end; this may be a read error. The chain joins TRBV12-3 or TRBV12-4 to TRBJ2-3; 10 nucleotides match TRBD2. The CDR3 extends over 14 amino acids. The CDR3 region has the DNA TGTGCCAGCAGTTGGACTAGCGGCACAGATGCGCAGTATTTT. Translation gives CASSWTSGTDAQYF.

CDR3: CASRRSSGTYEQYF. CDR3 coding DNA: TGTGCCAGCAGGCGGTCTAGCGGTACCTACGAGCAGTACTTC. This rearrangement joins TRBV12-3 or TRBV12-4 to TRBJ2-7; 7 bases match TRBD2. V trimming: 6 bases; J trimming: 2 bases; junction bases outside the gene matches: 7. The CDR3 has 14 amino acids.

The rearrangement links TRBV7-9 to TRBJ2-3, with 10 bases aligning to TRBD2. V lost 6 bases to trimming and J lost 2 bases; unmatched junction nucleotides: 5. CDR1 and CDR2 (germline): SEHNR, FQNEAQ (reference sequence). The CDR3 runs 15 residues. The CDR3 loop is CASSFGLADTDTQYF. The CDR3 DNA sequence: TGTGCCAGCAGTTTTGGACTAGCGGACACAGATACGCAGTATTTT.

J is TRBJ2-4 and V is TRBV4-1; D is perhaps TRBD1 or TRBD2 (6 bases each). The CDR3 has 17 residues. Per the germline V gene, CDR1 is MGHRA and CDR2 is YSYEKL. V lost 3 bases, J lost 1 base, and 16 bases lay in between. The CDR3 DNA is TGCGCCAGCAGCCAGGGGGGCGCGTTATCCGCCAAAAACATTCAGTACTTC. Its protein is CASSQGGALSAKNIQYF.

The chain recombines TRBV3-1 with TRBJ2-1; TRBD2 aligns across 14 bases. The V and J ends lost 5 bases and 4 bases, in that order; junction bases with no gene match: 7. CDR1 and CDR2 from the germline V gene are LGHDT and YNNKEL (reference sequence). The CDR3 sequence is 17 residues long. This chain's CDR3 is CASSKGLAGVGYNEQFF. The CDR3 DNA reads TGTGCCAGCAGCAAGGGACTAGCGGGAGTTGGGTACAATGAGCAGTTCTTC.

The gene calls are TRBV20-1 and TRBJ2-7; 9 bases fit TRBD2. Per germline, CDR1 DFQATT and CDR2 SNEGSKA (reference sequence). Trimming at V came to 1 base and at J to 3 bases, leaving 7 bases not matched to a gene. This CDR3 region has 15 residues. This CDR3 is CSARGRLAANYEQYF. For the CDR3, the DNA is TGCAGTGCTAGAGGGAGACTAGCGGCCAACTACGAGCAGTACTTC.

This clonotype occurred a few times. The V call is TRBV9, the J call TRBJ2-3; TRBD2 matches at 7 bases. The CDR3 covers 15 residues. The V and J ends lost 4 bases and 5 bases, in that order; junction bases with no gene match: 10. Germline V lookup: CDR1 SGDLS, CDR2 YYNGEE. For the CDR3, the DNA is TGTGCCAGCAGCCCGAGCGGGACGGTGGGAGATACGCAGTATTTT. The encoded protein is CASSPSGTVGDTQYF.

The chain couples TRBV29-1 to TRBJ2-1, with 10 positions matching TRBD2. The length of the CDR3 is 17 residues. V trimming: 6 bases; J trimming: 0 bases; junction bases outside the gene matches: 11. Germline lookup yields CDR1 SQVTM and CDR2 ANQGSEA. This CDR3 reads CSVSSGSMLSSYNEQFF. The DNA of the CDR3 is TGCAGCGTGTCTAGCGGGAGTATGTTGAGCTCCTACAATGAGCAGTTCTTC.

The sample holds a few counts of this clonotype. The chain recombines TRBV7-8 with TRBJ2-5; D is perhaps TRBD2 (5 bases). V dropped 5 bases and J dropped 5 bases, with 15 bases sitting between them. Germline CDR1 reads SGHVS; CDR2 reads FQNEAQ. The CDR3 is made up of 14 amino acids. The DNA of the CDR3 is TGTGCCAGCAGCCCAGTTCGGGATGGGGAGACCCAGTACTTC. It is translated as CASSPVRDGETQYF. Complete variable domain (other parts from reference TRBV7-8 and TRBJ2-5): GAGVSQSPRYKVAKRGQDVALRCDPISGHVSLFWYQQALGQGPEFLTYFQNEAQLDKSGLPSDRFFAERPEGSVSTLKIQRTQQEDSAVYLCASSPVRDGETQYFGPGTRLLVL.

In this sample, this clonotype turned up many times. CDR3 loop: CSVDSGRALEQFF. The CDR3 DNA reads TGCAGCGTTGATAGCGGGAGGGCCCTTGAGCAGTTCTTC. The rearrangement links TRBV29-1 to TRBJ2-1; 11 bases match TRBD2. This CDR3 is built from 13 residues. Germline V gene sequence: CDR1 SQVTM, CDR2 ANQGSEA. Unmatched junction bases numbered 4, after V lost 3 bases and J lost 9 bases.

This chain joins TRBV27 and TRBJ2-5, with no clear D. TRBJ2-7 matches the DNA end more closely, so the J call is doubtful. This CDR3 spans 17 amino acids. In germline, CDR1 is MNHEY, CDR2 SMNVEV (reference sequence). The CDR3: CASMGWVGPPSNYEQYF. In DNA, the CDR3 is TGTGCCAGCATGGGGTGGGTTGGGCCACCCAGCAACTACGAGCAGTACTTC.

This chain joins TRBV2 and TRBJ1-5; D is perhaps TRBD1 (5 bases). Per germline, CDR1 SNHLY and CDR2 FYNNEI. Deletions cut 5 bases from V and 4 bases from J, with 21 bases between. The CDR3 is 17 amino acids. The CDR3 protein is CASSLPKGALKNQPQHF. CDR3 bases: TGTGCCAGCAGTCTTCCTAAAGGGGCCCTAAAAAATCAGCCCCAGCATTTT.

A few counts support this clonotype. The chain has TRBV28 and TRBJ2-7, with D maybe TRBD1 (6 bases). Germline V lookup: CDR1 MDHEN, CDR2 SYDVKM. The CDR3 sequence is 15 residues long. V was pared by 6 bases and J by 0 bases, with 15 bases between. The CDR3 sequence: CASSPTGIFSYEQYF. CDR3 DNA sequence: TGTGCCAGCAGCCCAACAGGGATATTCTCCTACGAGCAGTACTTC.

This clonotype was seen only a few times. The J gene is TRBJ1-5, the V gene TRBV28; D may be TRBD1 (6 bases). Looked up from germline, CDR1 is MDHEN and CDR2 is SYDVKM. There are 17 residues in the CDR3. V lost 5 bases and J lost 4, with 21 bases in between. In DNA form, the CDR3 reads TGTGCCAGCAGTCTGATATACAGGAAAGGGGGAAATCAGCCCCAGCATTTT. Translated, it gives CASSLIYRKGGNQPQHF.

In this sample, this clonotype turned up once. The chain has TRBV15 and TRBJ2-4, with 9 bases matching TRBD1. The closer fit of TRBJ2-7 to the DNA end suggests the J call may be wrong. The CDR3 is 17 amino acids. CDR1 and CDR2 (germline): LNHNV, YYDKDF (reference sequence). The CDR3: CATSRDPAGTGQDEQYF. The CDR3, as DNA: TGTGCCACCAGCAGAGATCCCGCCGGGACAGGGCAGGACGAGCAGTACTTC.

This clonotype was counted only a few times. The V gene is TRBV2, the J gene TRBJ2-3; D gene uncertain. Between the trimmed V and J ends, which lost 0 bases and 6 bases, there was a span of 16 bases. Germline CDR1 and CDR2: SNHLY and FYNNEI. The CDR3 spans 16 residues. The CDR3 here is CASSEAVEWVTDTQYF. In nucleotides, the CDR3 is TGTGCCAGCAGTGAAGCGGTGGAGTGGGTAACGGATACGCAGTATTTT. The whole variable domain, filled in from reference TRBV2 and TRBJ2-3, reads EPEVTQTPSHQVTQMGQEVILRCVPISNHLYFYWYRQILGQKVEFLVSFYNNEISEKSEIFDDQFSVERPDGSNFTLKIRSTKLEDSAMYFCASSEAVEWVTDTQYFGPGTRLTVL.

This clonotype is a singleton in its sample. The chain combines TRBV7-6 with TRBJ1-2; D is unclear. Trimming removed 4 bases at V and 8 bases at J, with 14 bases between. CDR1 SGHVS and CDR2 FNYEAQ come from the germline V gene. This CDR3 is 13 amino acids long. This CDR3 is CASSSIGRLGYTF. The CDR3 DNA is TGTGCCAGCAGCTCAATAGGTCGGCTAGGCTACACCTTC.

This clonotype was seen a few times. This sequence joins TRBV12-3 or TRBV12-4 and TRBJ2-1, with 7 bases fitting TRBD1. V shed 3 bases and J 8 bases; nucleotides not matched to a gene: 4. This CDR3 is built from 13 residues. CDR3 bases: TGTGCCAGCAGTTTGACAGGGTTCCATGAGCAGTTCTTC. Its translation is CASSLTGFHEQFF.